The clone carrying this T cell receptor beta chain has ten or more counts. The source of the sample is a study of T cells in Graves' hyperthyroidism and ophthalmopathy. Study overall: At initial diagnosis, before any treatment had begun, peripheral blood was obtained.

TCR beta CDR3 regions were amplified from RNA. The primer set for the first-round RT-PCR of the TCR CDR3 was HTBI. TCRdb reprocessed the multiplex PCR reads with MiXCR, giving one entry per CDR3 protein. The data show 550,000 to 650,000 distinct CDR3 sequences, with around 15% seen just once and roughly 13% held by the top ten. Per germline, CDR1 DFQATT and CDR2 SNEGSKA (reference sequence). Germline trimming cut 0 bases from V and 5 bases from J; bases unmatched to any gene: 7. The CDR3 covers 15 residues. This clonotype was sampled from a woman in her 40s with Graves' hyperthyroidism. This rearrangement joins TRBV20-1 to TRBJ2-5; 9 bases are shared with TRBD2. The sequenced sample consisted of blood. Here the CDR3 reads CSARERREGRETQYF. The DNA of the CDR3 is TGCAGTGCTAGAGAAAGGCGGGAGGGGCGGGAGACCCAGTACTTC.